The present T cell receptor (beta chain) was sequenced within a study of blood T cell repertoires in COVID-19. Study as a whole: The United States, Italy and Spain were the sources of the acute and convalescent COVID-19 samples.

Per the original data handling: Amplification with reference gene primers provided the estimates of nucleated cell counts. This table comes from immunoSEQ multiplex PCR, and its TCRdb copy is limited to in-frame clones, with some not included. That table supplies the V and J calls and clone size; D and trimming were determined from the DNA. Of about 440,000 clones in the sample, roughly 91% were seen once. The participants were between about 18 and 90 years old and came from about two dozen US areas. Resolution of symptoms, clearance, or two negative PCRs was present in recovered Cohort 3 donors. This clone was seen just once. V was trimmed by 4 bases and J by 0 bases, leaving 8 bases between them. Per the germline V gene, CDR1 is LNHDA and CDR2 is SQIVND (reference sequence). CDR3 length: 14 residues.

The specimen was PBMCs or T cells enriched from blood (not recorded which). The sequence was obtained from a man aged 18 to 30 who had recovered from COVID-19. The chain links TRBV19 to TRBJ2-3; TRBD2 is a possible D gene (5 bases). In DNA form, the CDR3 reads TGTGCCAGTAGTACCTGGACTAGCACAGATACGCAGTATTTT. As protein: CASSTWTSTDTQYF.